This TCR beta chain is from a study of blood T cell repertoires in COVID-19 (dated by TCRdb to about 2020). About the study as a whole: Samples from collaborators originated in the United States, Italy and Spain and spanned both the acute and convalescent phases of COVID-19. The repertoires were released in a freely available public database meant as a resource for research on the immune response to SARS-CoV-2. The dataset comprised deeply sampled blood TCRbeta repertoires from subjects exposed to, actively infected with, or recovered from COVID-19. Samples came from the ongoing ImmuneRACE study (first 160 participants) plus 1,254 subjects from 6 global collaborators. Nearly every sample came with metadata listing a de-identified subject ID, COVID-19 status, age in years and sex. The material from the prospective study consisted of cDNA or gDNA derived from T cells, B-cell-depleted T cells, or PBMCs. Where available, HLA class I and class II types were taken from metadata supplied by the sample provider and were not determined by assay-based typing. What the study reported, not specific to this receptor: The quantity of clinical and demographic metadata differed by source and by participant and was supplied without curation.

Whole blood was collected in K2EDTA tubes by collaborating institutions according to the institutions' own protocols. For TCRbeta analysis, collaborator samples were shipped as frozen whole blood, as isolated PBMCs, or as DNA extracted from either sample type. The germline V gene (reference sequence) provides CDR1 MNHNY and CDR2 SVGAGI. Inclusive of the bounding cysteine and phenylalanine, the CDR3 is 13 residues long. The entry retains the CDR3 DNA only, 39 bases that are in frame from base 1. Deletion took 7 bases off V and 10 bases off J, with a span of 19 bases between the germline ends. With respect to this clone: The antigen it binds to is not known. Base-call qualities are not available, and no considerably larger clone is one nucleotide away.

TCRbeta CDR3 regions were amplified from genomic DNA by means of the immunoSEQ Assay, a bias-controlled multiplex PCR. The original pipeline was this. The number of nucleated cells in each sample was estimated by amplification of reference gene primers within the assay. To quantify the absolute abundance of each unique TCRbeta CDR3 rearrangement, sequence reads were collapsed and filtered. For each sample, productive Simpson clonality was calculated by taking the square root of Simpson's diversity index across productive rearrangements. Drawn from immuneACCESS, this table holds only the in-frame rearrangements with V and J called that TCRdb kept. Clones are partly lost; checked studies trace under half to an unresolved V gene and leave the rest unexplained. V and J calls and clone size are given by that table; D and trimming were obtained from the DNA. The sample contains some 120,000 clones, roughly four fifths of them found a single time. Jointly, the top ten make up 9% to 13% of the sample.

Sequences were obtained from peripheral blood. Here the chain combines TRBV6-6 and TRBJ1-1; TRBD1 is possibly the D segment (5 matching bases). The sequence derives from a human donor in a cohort sampled during active COVID-19. For the CDR3, the sequence is CASIRGQGGGAFF. The nucleotide sequence reads TGTGCCAGCATTAGGGGCCAGGGTGGCGGAGCTTTCTTT.